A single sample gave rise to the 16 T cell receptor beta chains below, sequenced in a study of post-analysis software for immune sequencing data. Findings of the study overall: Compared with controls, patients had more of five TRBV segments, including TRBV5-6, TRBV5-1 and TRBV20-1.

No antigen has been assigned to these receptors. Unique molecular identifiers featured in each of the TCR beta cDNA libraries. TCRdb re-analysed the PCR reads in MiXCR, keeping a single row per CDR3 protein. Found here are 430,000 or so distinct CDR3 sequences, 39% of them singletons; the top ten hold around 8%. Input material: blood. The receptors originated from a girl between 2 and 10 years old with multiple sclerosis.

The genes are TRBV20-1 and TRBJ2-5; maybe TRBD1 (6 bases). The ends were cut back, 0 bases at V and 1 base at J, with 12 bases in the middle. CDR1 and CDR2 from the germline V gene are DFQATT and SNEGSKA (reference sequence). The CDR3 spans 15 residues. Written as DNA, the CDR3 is TGCAGTGCTAGAGATCTTGGGGGCCTCCAAGAGACCCAGTACTTC. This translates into CSARDLGGLQETQYF.

Here the CDR3 DNA reads TGTGCCACCAGTGATGTCCCGGGACTAGCGGTTAGCTCCTACAATGAGCAGTTCTTC. Translated: CATSDVPGLAVSSYNEQFF. The gene calls are TRBV24-1 and TRBJ2-1, with 11 bases that match TRBD2. Germline CDR1 KGHDR, CDR2 SFDVKD. The CDR3 length is 19 residues. Losses at the gene ends were 3 bases for V and 0 bases for J; bases not matched to a gene: 9.

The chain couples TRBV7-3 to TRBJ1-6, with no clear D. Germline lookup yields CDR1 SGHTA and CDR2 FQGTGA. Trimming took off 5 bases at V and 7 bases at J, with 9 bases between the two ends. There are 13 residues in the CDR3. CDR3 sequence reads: CASSPTRNSPLHF. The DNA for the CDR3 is TGTGCCAGCAGCCCCACGCGCAATTCACCCCTCCACTTT.

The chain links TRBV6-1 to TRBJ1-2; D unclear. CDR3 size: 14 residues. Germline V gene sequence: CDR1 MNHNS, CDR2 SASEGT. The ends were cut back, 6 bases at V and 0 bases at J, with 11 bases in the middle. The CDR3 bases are TGTGCCAGCAGCGCTCAGATGGCTAACTATGGCTACACCTTC. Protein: CASSAQMANYGYTF.

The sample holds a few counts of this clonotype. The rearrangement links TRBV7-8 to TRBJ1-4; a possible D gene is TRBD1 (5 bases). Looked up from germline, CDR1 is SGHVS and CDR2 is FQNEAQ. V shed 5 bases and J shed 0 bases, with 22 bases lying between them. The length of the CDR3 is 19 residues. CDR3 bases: TGTGCCAGCAGCGGAATACCGGGACTGAGGGTTGCAACTAATGAAAAACTGTTTTTT. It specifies CASSGIPGLRVATNEKLFF. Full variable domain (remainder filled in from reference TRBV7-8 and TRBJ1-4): GAGVSQSPRYKVAKRGQDVALRCDPISGHVSLFWYQQALGQGPEFLTYFQNEAQLDKSGLPSDRFFAERPEGSVSTLKIQRTQQEDSAVYLCASSGIPGLRVATNEKLFFGSGTQLSVL.

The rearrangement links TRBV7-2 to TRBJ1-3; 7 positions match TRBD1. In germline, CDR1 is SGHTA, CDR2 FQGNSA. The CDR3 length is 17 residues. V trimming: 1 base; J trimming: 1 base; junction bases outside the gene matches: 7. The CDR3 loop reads CASSLGRGIISGNTIYF. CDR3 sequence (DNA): TGTGCCAGCAGCTTAGGCAGGGGGATCATTTCTGGAAACACCATATATTTT.

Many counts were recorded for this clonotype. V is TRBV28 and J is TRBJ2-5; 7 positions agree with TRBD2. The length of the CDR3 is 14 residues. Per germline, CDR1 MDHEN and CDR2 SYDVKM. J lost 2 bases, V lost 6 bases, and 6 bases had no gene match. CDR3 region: CASSPPAGQETQYF. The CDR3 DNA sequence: TGTGCCAGCAGCCCTCCAGCGGGGCAAGAGACCCAGTACTTC.

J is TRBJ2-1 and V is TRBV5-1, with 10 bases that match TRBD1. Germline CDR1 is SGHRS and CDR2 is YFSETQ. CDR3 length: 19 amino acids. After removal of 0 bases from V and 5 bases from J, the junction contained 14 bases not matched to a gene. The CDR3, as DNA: TGCGCCAGCAGCTTGGCTCTACGACAGGGGGCAATCGGTAACAATGAGCAGTTCTTC. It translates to CASSLALRQGAIGNNEQFF.

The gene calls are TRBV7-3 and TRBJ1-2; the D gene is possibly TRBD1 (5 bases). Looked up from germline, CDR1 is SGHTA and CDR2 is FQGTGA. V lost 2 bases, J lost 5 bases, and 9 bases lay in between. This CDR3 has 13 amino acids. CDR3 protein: CASSLDREYGYTF. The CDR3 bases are TGTGCCAGCAGCTTAGACAGAGAGTATGGCTACACCTTC.

The CDR3 bases are TGTGCCAGCAGTGCACAGGGACCCTATGGCTACACCTTC. Translation: CASSAQGPYGYTF. The rearrangement uses TRBV9 and TRBJ1-2; possibly TRBD1 for D (6 bases). V was shortened by 5 bases and J by 4 bases, with 12 bases between the two germline ends. This CDR3 is 13 amino acids long. Germline CDR1 and CDR2: SGDLS and YYNGEE.

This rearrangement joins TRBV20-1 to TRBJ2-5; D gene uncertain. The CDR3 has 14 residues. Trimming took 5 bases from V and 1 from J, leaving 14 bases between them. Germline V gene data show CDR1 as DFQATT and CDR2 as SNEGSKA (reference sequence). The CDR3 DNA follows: TGCAGTGCTGAGACACTATCCCCCCAAGAGACCCAGTACTTC. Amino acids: CSAETLSPQETQYF.

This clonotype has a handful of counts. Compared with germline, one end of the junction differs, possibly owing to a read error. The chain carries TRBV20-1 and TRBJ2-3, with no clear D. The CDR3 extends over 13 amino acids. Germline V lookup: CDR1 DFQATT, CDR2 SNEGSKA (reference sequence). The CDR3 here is CSAGEPHIDTQYF. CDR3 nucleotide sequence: TGCAGTGCTGGAGAACCGCACATAGATACGCAGTATTTT.

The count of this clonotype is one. CDR3 residues: CSARDLWPINQPQHF. The CDR3 DNA is TGCAGTGCTAGAGATCTTTGGCCCATTAATCAGCCCCAGCATTTT. V usage is TRBV20-1 and J usage is TRBJ1-5; no reliable D call. The CDR3 is 15 amino acids. Germline lookup yields CDR1 DFQATT and CDR2 SNEGSKA (reference sequence). Trimming removed 0 bases from V and 4 bases from J, with 13 bases in between.

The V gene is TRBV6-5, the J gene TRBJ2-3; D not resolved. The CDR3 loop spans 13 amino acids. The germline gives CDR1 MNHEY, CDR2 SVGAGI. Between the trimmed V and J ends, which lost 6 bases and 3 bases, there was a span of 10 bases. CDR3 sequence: CASRILGTDTQYF. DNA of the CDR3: TGTGCCAGCAGAATCCTAGGAACAGATACGCAGTATTTT.

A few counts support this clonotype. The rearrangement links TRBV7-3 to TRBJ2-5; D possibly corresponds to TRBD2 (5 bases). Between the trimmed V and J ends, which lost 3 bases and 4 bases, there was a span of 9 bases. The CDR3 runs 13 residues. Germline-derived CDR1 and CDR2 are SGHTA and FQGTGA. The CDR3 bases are TGTGCCAGCAGCTTCGGGGTTCGAGAGACCCAGTACTTC. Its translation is CASSFGVRETQYF.

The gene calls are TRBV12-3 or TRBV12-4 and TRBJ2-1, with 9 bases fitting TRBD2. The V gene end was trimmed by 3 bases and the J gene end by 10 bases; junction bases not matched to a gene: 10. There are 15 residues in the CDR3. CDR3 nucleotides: TGTGCCAGCAGTTTGGGCGGGGGGGCAAGTGGAGAGCAGTTCTTC. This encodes CASSLGGGASGEQFF.